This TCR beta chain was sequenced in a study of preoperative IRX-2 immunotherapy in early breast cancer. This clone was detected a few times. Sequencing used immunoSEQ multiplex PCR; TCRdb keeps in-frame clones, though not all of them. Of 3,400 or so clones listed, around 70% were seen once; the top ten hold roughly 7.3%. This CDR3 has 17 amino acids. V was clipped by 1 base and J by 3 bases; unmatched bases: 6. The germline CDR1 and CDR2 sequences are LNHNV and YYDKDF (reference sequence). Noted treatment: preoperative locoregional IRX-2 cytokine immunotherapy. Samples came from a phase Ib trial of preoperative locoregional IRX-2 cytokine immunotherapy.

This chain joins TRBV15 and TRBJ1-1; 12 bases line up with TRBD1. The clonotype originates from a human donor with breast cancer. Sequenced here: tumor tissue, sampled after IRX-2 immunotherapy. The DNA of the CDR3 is TGTGCCACCAGCAGAGGGGACAGGGGGCGCGTGGACACTGAAGCTTTCTTT. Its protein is CATSRGDRGRVDTEAFF.